The 13 T cell receptor beta chains presented below share a single source sample, sequenced in a study of blood T cell repertoires in COVID-19. Measured with immunoSEQ multiplex PCR; TCRdb has only the in-frame clones, and not every one. This table holds more than 85,000 clones, just under 90% found once. The sample consisted of peripheral blood. The receptors originated from a human donor in a cohort sampled during active COVID-19.

The chain couples TRBV11-3 to TRBJ2-7; 7 nucleotides align to TRBD1. The germline gives CDR1 SGHNT, CDR2 YENEEA. CDR3 size: 14 residues. After removal of 5 bases from V and 0 bases from J, the junction contained 4 bases not matched to a gene. The CDR3 loop reads CASSPRQGSYEQYF. CDR3 coding DNA: TGTGCCAGCAGCCCACGACAGGGCTCCTACGAGCAGTACTTC.

This chain joins TRBV24-1 and TRBJ2-3; 7 bases agree with TRBD1. J lost 0 bases, V lost 1 base, and 3 bases had no gene match. In germline, CDR1 is KGHDR, CDR2 SFDVKD. There are 16 residues in the CDR3. The CDR3 here is CATSDFRGKSTDTQYF. Written as DNA, the CDR3 is TGTGCCACCAGTGATTTCAGGGGGAAGAGCACAGATACGCAGTATTTT.

The chain employs TRBV27 and TRBJ2-7, with unresolved D. This CDR3 spans 14 amino acids. Germline V gives CDR1 MNHEY, CDR2 SMNVEV (reference sequence). V lost 1 base and J 2 bases, leaving 9 bases between the germline ends. In DNA, the CDR3 is TGTGCCAGCAGTTTATTGATACAACCCTACGAGCAGTACTTC. This sequence encodes CASSLLIQPYEQYF.

The V gene is TRBV9, the J gene TRBJ1-3, with 7 bases fitting TRBD1. The CDR3 sequence is 16 residues long. Germline V lookup: CDR1 SGDLS, CDR2 YYNGEE. The V gene end was trimmed by 0 bases and the J gene end by 4 bases; junction bases not matched to a gene: 7. The CDR3 nucleotides are TGTGCCAGCAGCGTAGACAGGGGCGCAGGGGGAAACACCATATATTTT. Translated, it gives CASSVDRGAGGNTIYF.

The chain has TRBV7-6 and TRBJ2-5; 11 nucleotides line up with TRBD2. The CDR3 contains 20 residues. J was trimmed by 4 bases and V by 1 base; bases with no gene match: 17. Germline CDR1 is SGHVS and CDR2 is FNYEAQ. CDR3 nucleotide sequence: TGTGCCAGCAGCTTAGTATGGTTGAGAGCTAGCGGGAGGATAATAGAGACCCAGTACTTC. Amino acids: CASSLVWLRASGRIIETQYF.

The chain has TRBV5-6 and TRBJ1-5; TRBD1 aligns across 7 bases. Unmatched junction bases numbered 6, after V lost 4 bases and J lost 2 bases. Per the germline V gene, CDR1 is SGHDT and CDR2 is YYEEEE. The CDR3 spans 15 residues. The CDR3 sequence is CASSAQGEGNQPQHF. The CDR3, as DNA: TGTGCCAGCAGCGCTCAGGGGGAGGGCAATCAGCCCCAGCATTTT.

The genes are TRBV19 and TRBJ2-1; 8 nucleotides line up with TRBD2. The CDR3 totals 16 residues. Germline V CDR1 and CDR2: LNHDA, SQIVND (reference sequence). Trimming took 2 bases from V and 6 from J; bases not matched to a gene: 9. In DNA form, the CDR3 reads TGTGCCAGTAGTATACATCGCGGGGGGAGAAGCAATGAGCAGTTCTTC. Its protein is CASSIHRGGRSNEQFF.

The chain combines TRBV5-4 with TRBJ2-7; possible D gene TRBD1, 6 bases. Germline values: CDR1 SGHNT, CDR2 YYREEE (reference sequence). V lost 0 bases and J lost 7, with 20 bases in between. This CDR3 has 16 amino acids. CDR3 sequence: CASSLALGEGVREQYF. DNA of the CDR3: TGTGCCAGCAGCTTGGCCTTGGGTGAGGGGGTACGGGAGCAGTACTTC.

The genes are TRBV19 and TRBJ1-1; 7 bases are shared with TRBD1. V shed 1 base and J 4 bases; nucleotides not matched to a gene: 3. The CDR3 spans 14 residues. Germline-derived CDR1 and CDR2 are LNHDA and SQIVND (reference sequence). CDR3 bases: TGTGCCAGTAGTATAGGAGGGGGCGGCACTGAAGCTTTCTTT. Translation: CASSIGGGGTEAFF. The full variable domain, completed using reference TRBV19 and TRBJ1-1, is DGGITQSPKYLFRKEGQNVTLSCEQNLNHDAMYWYRQDPGQGLRLIYYSQIVNDFQKGDIAEGYSVSREKKESFPLTVTSAQKNPTAFYLCASSIGGGGTEAFFGQGTRLTVV.

The chain combines TRBV5-4 with TRBJ2-5; TRBD2 aligns across 7 bases. Germline V CDR1 and CDR2: SGHNT, YYREEE (reference sequence). The J segment lost 4 bases and the V segment lost 1 base, leaving 7 bases of the junction unmatched. The CDR3 has 15 residues. For the CDR3, the DNA is TGTGCCAGCAGCTTGTACGCTAGCGGACGAGAGACCCAGTACTTC. This encodes CASSLYASGRETQYF.

The V and J genes are TRBV28 and TRBJ2-7; 9 bases map to TRBD1. Germline CDR1 MDHEN, CDR2 SYDVKM. V was pared by 4 bases and J by 3 bases, with 4 bases of the junction left unmatched. The CDR3 runs to 14 residues. The CDR3, as DNA: TGTGCCAGCAGTTCCCGGGACAGGGACTACGAGCAGTACTTC. Translation: CASSSRDRDYEQYF.

The CDR3 DNA reads as TGTGCCAGTGCCCGGCGGCTCAATGAGCAGTTCTTC. Protein product: CASARRLNEQFF. The V call is TRBV28, the J call TRBJ2-1; D unresolved. Trimming shortened V by 9 bases and J by 6 bases, and 12 bases separated the two germline ends. The germline V gene encodes CDR1 MDHEN and CDR2 SYDVKM. CDR3 length: 12 residues. Supplemented by reference TRBV28 and TRBJ2-1, the full variable domain reads DVKVTQSSRYLVKRTGEKVFLECVQDMDHENMFWYRQDPGLGLRLIYFSYDVKMKEKGDIPEGYSVSREKKERFSLILESASTNQTSMYLCASARRLNEQFFGPGTRLTVL.

This chain joins TRBV7-9 and TRBJ2-4; 11 bases match TRBD2. CDR3 length: 18 amino acids. Germline V gene lookup returns CDR1 SEHNR and CDR2 FQNEAQ (reference sequence). V trimming: 2 bases; J trimming: 8 bases; junction bases outside the gene matches: 14. CDR3 region: CASSLPLTSSGGLDIQYF. CDR3 coding DNA: TGTGCCAGCAGCTTACCCCTCACCTCTAGCGGGGGGTTGGACATTCAGTACTTC.